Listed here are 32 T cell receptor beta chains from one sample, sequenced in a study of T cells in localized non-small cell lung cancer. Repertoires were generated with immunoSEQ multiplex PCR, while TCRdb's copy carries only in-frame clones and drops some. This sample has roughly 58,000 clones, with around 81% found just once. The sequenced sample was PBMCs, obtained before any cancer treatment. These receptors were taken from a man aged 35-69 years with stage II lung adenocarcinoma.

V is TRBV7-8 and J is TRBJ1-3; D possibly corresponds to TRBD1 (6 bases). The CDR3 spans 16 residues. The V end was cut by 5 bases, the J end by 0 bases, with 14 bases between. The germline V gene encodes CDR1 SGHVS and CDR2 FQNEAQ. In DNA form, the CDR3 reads TGTGCCAGCAGCCAGCGCACAGGGCACTCTGGAAACACCATATATTTT. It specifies CASSQRTGHSGNTIYF.

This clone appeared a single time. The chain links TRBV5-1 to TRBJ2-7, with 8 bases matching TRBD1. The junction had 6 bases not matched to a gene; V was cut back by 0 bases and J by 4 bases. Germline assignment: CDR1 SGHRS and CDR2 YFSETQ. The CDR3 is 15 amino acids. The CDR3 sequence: CASSLDPTGDYEQYF. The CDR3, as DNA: TGCGCCAGCAGCTTGGACCCGACAGGGGATTACGAGCAGTACTTC.

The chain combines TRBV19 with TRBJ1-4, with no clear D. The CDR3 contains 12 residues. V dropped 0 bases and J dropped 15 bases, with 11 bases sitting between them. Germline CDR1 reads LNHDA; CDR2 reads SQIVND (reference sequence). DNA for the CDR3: TGTGCCAGTAGTATAGATCTCAAAACCTTGTTTTTT. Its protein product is CASSIDLKTLFF.

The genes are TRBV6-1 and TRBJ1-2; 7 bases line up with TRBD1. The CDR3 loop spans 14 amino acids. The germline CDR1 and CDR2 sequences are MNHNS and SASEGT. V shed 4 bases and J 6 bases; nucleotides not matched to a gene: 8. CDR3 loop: CASSGGQMLDGYTF. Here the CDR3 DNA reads TGTGCCAGCAGTGGGGGACAGATGCTTGATGGCTACACCTTC.

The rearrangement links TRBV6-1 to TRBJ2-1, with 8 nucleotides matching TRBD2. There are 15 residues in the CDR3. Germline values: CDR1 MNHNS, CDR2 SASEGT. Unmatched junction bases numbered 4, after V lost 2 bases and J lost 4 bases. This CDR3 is CASSELAGTYNEQFF. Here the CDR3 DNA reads TGTGCCAGCAGTGAACTAGCGGGCACTTACAATGAGCAGTTCTTC.

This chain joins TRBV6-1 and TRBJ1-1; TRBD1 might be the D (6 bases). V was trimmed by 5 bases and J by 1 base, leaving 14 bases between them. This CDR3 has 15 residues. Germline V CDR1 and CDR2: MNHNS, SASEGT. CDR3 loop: CASSFLQGSNTEAFF. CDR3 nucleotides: TGTGCCAGCAGTTTTCTCCAGGGGTCGAACACTGAAGCTTTCTTT.

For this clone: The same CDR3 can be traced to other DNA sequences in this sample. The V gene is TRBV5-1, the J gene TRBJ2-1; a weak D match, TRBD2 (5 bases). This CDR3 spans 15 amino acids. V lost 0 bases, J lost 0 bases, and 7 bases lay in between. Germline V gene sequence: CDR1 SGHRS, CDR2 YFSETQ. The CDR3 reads CASSLGGSSYNEQFF. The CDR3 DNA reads TGCGCCAGCAGCTTGGGAGGGAGCTCCTACAATGAGCAGTTCTTC.

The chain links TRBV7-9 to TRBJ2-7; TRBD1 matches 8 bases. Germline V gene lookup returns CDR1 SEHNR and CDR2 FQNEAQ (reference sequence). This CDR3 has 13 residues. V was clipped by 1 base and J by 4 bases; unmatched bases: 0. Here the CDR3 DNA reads TGTGCCAGCAGCTTAGACAGGGGGTACGAGCAGTACTTC. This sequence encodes CASSLDRGYEQYF.

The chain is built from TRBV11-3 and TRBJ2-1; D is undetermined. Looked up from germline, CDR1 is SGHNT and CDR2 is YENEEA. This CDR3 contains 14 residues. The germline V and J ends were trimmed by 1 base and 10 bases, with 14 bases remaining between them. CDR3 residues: CASSLALAPGEQFF. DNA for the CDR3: TGTGCCAGCAGCTTAGCCCTGGCTCCTGGGGAGCAGTTCTTC.

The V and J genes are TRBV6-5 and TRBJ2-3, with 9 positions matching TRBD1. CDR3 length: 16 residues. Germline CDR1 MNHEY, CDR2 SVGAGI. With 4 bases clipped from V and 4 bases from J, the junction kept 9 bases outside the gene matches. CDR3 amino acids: CASSSRGTGRADTQYF. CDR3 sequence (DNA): TGTGCCAGCAGTTCGCGCGGGACAGGGCGTGCAGATACGCAGTATTTT.

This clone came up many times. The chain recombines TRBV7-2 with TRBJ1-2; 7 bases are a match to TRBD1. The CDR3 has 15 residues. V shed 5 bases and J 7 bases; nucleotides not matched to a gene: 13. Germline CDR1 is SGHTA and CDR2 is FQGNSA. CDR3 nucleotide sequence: TGTGCCAGCAGCCGAGGACTACAGGGGACCGGTGGCTACACCTTC. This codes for CASSRGLQGTGGYTF.

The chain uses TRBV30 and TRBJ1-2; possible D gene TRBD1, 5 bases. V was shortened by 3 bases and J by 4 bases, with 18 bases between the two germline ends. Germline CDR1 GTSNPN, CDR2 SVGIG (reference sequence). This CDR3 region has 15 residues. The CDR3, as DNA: TGTGCCTGGAGCTCGGTATCTCTAAGGGGCTATGGCTACACCTTC. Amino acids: CAWSSVSLRGYGYTF.

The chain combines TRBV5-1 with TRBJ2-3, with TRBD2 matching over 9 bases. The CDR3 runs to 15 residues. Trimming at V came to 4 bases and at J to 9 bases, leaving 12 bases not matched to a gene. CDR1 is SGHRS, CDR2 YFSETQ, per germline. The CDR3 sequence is CASSPQGSGSDTQYF. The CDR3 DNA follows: TGCGCCAGCAGCCCCCAGGGTAGCGGGAGTGACACGCAGTATTTT.

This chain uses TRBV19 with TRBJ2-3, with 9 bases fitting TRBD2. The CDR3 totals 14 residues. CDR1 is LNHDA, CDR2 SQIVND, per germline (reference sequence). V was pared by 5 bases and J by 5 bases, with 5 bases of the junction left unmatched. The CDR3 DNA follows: TGTGCCAGTAGTTCTAGCGGGACGGGAGATACGCAGTATTTT. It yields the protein CASSSSGTGDTQYF.

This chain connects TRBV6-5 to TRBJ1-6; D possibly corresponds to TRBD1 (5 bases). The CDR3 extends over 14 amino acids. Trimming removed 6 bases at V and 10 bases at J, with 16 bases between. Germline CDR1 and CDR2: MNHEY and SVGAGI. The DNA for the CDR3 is TGTGCCAGCAGCTCCCCGGGGGGTCGGTCACCCCTCCACTTT. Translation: CASSSPGGRSPLHF.

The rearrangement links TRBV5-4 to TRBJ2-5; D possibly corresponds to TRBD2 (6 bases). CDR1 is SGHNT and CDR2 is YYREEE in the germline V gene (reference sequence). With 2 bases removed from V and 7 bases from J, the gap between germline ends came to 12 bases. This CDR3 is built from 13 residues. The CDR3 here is CASSFGGDATQYF. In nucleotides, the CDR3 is TGTGCCAGCAGCTTCGGCGGGGACGCGACCCAGTACTTC.

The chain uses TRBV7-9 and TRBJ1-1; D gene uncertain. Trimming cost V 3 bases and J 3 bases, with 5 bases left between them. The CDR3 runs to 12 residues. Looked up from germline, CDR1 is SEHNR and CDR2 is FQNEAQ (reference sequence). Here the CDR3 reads CASSFVDTEAFF. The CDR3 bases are TGTGCCAGCAGCTTCGTGGACACTGAAGCTTTCTTT.

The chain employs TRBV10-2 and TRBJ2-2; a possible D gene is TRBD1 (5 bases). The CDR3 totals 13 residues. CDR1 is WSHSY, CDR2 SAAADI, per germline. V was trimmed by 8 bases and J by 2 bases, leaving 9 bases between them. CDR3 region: CASAGINTGELFF. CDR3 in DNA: TGCGCCAGCGCAGGGATAAACACCGGGGAGCTGTTTTTT.

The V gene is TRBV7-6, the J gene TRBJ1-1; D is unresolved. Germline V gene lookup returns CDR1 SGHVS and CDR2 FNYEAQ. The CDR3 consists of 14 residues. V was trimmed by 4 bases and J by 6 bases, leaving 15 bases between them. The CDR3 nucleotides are TGTGCCAGCAGCTCTTTTCGTGGGTCCCCTGAAGCTTTCTTT. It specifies CASSSFRGSPEAFF.

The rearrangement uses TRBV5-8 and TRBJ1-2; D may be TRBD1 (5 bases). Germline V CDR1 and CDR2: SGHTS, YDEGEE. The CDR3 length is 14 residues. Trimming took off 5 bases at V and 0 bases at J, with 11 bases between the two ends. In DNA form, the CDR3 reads TGTGCCAGCAGGGGGACGGTCACTAACTATGGCTACACCTTC. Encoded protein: CASRGTVTNYGYTF.

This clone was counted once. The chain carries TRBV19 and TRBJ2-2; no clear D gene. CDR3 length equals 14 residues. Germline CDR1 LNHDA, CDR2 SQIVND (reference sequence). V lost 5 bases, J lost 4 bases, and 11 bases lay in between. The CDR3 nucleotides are TGTGCCAGTAGTTTGGCAGGTCCCACCGGGGAGCTGTTTTTT. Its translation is CASSLAGPTGELFF.

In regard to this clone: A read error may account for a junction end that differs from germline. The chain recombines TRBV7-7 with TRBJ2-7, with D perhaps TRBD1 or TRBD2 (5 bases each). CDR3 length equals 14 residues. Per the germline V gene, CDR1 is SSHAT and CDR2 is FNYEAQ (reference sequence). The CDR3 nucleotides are TGTGCTAGCAGCTTAAAGCCAGGGACCGACGAGCAGTACTTC. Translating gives CASSLKPGTDEQYF.

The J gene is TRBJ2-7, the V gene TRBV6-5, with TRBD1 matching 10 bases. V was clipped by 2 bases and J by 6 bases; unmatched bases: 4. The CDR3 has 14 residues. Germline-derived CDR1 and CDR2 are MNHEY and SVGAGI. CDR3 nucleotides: TGTGCCAGCAGTTACGGGACAGGGGTGGCCGAGCAGTACTTC. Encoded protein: CASSYGTGVAEQYF.

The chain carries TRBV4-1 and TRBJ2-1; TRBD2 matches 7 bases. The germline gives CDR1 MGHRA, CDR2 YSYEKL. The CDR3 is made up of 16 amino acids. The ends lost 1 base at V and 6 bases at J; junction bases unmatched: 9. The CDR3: CASSQGGSGSFNEQFF. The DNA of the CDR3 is TGCGCCAGCAGCCAAGGGGGTAGCGGGTCATTCAATGAGCAGTTCTTC.

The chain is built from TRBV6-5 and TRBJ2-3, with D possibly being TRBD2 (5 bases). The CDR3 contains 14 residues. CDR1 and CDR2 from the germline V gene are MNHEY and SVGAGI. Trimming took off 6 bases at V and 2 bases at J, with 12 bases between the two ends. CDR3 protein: CASREAAATDTQYF. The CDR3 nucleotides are TGTGCCAGCAGAGAAGCGGCAGCCACAGATACGCAGTATTTT.

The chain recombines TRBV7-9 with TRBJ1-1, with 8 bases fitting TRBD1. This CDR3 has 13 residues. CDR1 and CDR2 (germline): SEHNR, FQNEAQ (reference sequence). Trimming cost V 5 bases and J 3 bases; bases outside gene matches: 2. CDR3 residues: CASSHRGDTEAFF. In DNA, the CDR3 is TGTGCCAGCAGCCACAGGGGGGACACTGAAGCTTTCTTT. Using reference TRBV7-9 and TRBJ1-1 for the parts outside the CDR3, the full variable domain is DTGVSQNPRHKITKRGQNVTFRCDPISEHNRLYWYRQTLGQGPEFLTYFQNEAQLEKSRLLSDRFSAERPKGSFSTLEIQRTEQGDSAMYLCASSHRGDTEAFFGQGTRLTVV.

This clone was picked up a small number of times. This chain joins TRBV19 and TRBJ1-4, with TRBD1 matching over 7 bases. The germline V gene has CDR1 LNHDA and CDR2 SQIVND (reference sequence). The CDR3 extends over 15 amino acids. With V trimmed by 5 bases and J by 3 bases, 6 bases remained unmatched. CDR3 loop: CASSFNRGSNEKLFF. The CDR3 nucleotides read TGTGCCAGTAGTTTCAACAGGGGTTCTAATGAAAAACTGTTTTTT.

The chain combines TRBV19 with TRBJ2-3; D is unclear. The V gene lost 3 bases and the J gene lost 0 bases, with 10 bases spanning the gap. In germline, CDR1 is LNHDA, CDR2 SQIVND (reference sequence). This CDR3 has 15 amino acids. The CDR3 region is CASSIDTRSTDTQYF. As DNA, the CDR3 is TGTGCCAGTAGTATTGACACGAGAAGCACAGATACGCAGTATTTT.

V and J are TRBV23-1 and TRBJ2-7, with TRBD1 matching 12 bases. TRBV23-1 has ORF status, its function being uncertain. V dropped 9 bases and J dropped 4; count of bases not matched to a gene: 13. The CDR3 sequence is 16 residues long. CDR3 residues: CAREAGQGASGYEQYF. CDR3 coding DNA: TGCGCCAGGGAGGCGGGACAGGGGGCTTCTGGTTACGAGCAGTACTTC.

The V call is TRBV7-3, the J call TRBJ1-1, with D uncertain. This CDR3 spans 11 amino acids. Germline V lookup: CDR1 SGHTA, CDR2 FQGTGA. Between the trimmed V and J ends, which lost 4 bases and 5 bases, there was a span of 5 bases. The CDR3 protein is CASSSGTEAFF. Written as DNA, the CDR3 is TGTGCCAGCAGCTCCGGGACTGAAGCTTTCTTT.

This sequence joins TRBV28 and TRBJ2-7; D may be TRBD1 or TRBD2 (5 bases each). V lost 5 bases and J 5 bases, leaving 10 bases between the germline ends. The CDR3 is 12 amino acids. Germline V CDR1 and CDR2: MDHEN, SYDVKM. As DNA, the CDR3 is TGTGCCAGCAGTCTACAGGAGGACGAGCAGTACTTC. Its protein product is CASSLQEDEQYF. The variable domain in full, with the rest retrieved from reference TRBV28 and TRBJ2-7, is DVKVTQSSRYLVKRTGEKVFLECVQDMDHENMFWYRQDPGLGLRLIYFSYDVKMKEKGDIPEGYSVSREKKERFSLILESASTNQTSMYLCASSLQEDEQYFGPGTRLTVT.

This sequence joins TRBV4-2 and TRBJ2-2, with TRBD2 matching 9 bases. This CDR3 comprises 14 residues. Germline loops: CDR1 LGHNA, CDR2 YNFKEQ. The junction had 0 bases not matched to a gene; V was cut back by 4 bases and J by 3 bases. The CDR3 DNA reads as TGTGCCAGCAGCCTAGCGGGAGACACCGGGGAGCTGTTTTTT. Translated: CASSLAGDTGELFF.